This TCR beta chain was obtained from a study of blood T cell repertoires in COVID-19. At the level of the study: Sample material is recorded as cDNA or gDNA derived from T cells, B-cell-depleted T cells, or PBMCs.

The CDR3 extends over 16 amino acids. Between the trimmed V and J ends, which lost 2 bases and 0 bases, there was a span of 11 bases. The germline gives CDR1 KGHSH, CDR2 LQKENI. TCRdb's copy holds only in-frame clones and misses some; the assay was immunoSEQ multiplex PCR. The data contain 90,000 to 150,000 clones, over 75% of them singletons. The genes are TRBV18 and TRBJ1-5; D not resolved. Specimen: peripheral blood. The TCR originated in a man at least 80 years old with acute or convalescent COVID-19. CDR3 in amino acids: CASSPATTDSNQPQHF. In DNA, the CDR3 is TGTGCCAGCTCACCAGCGACAACCGATAGCAATCAGCCCCAGCATTTT. The full variable domain, its missing parts supplied by reference TRBV18 and TRBJ1-5, is NAGVMQNPRHLVRRRGQEARLRCSPMKGHSHVYWYRQLPEEGLKFMVYLQKENIIDESGMPKERFSAEFPKEGPSILRIQQVVRGDSAAYFCASSPATTDSNQPQHFGDGTRLSIL.